The clone carrying this T cell receptor beta chain was recorded a few times. Its antigen is not known. Isolation recovered at least 6 million PBMCs from every sample. Every sample gave at least 5 micrograms of total RNA when it was extracted. The data stem from a study of blood T cells in healthy people across ages. Study-level results: Significant beta diversity loss was already apparent by age around 36, declining roughly linearly.

A J-beta primer mix and a sample-barcoded 5' primer were used in a second PCR of roughly 7 to 12 cycles. Tagging of each cDNA molecule was performed by a template-switch adaptor with 12 random nucleotides. TCRdb reprocessed the 5' RACE reads with MiXCR, giving one entry per CDR3 protein. The sample yields around 800,000 distinct CDR3 sequences, 60% to 80% seen once. The sequenced sample consisted of blood. This clonotype was sampled from a man aged 25-45 years in good health.

The CDR3 coding sequence is TGCAGCGTTGAATTTTCAGGGGGAGGTACTGAAGCTTTCTTT. It encodes CSVEFSGGGTEAFF. The chain combines TRBV29-1 with TRBJ1-1; TRBD1 matches 7 bases. Germline V gives CDR1 SQVTM, CDR2 ANQGSEA. The CDR3 consists of 14 residues. Losses at the gene ends were 2 bases for V and 5 bases for J; bases not matched to a gene: 8. The whole variable domain, remainder taken from reference TRBV29-1 and TRBJ1-1, is SAVISQKPSRDICQRGTSLTIQCQVDSQVTMMFWYRQQPGQSLTLIATANQGSEATYESGFVIDKFPISRPNLTFSTLTVSNMSPEDSSIYLCSVEFSGGGTEAFFGQGTRLTVV.